Shown below are 2 T cell receptor beta chains from a single sample sequenced in a study of T cell repertoires in breast cancer. Primers covering all TCR V genes were used in emulsion RT-PCR on CD8+ T cells. A second nested PCR with blocking oligonucleotides suppressed unpaired genes. TCRdb reprocessed the emulsion pairing reads with MiXCR, giving one entry per CDR3 protein. This repertoire shows nearly 40,000 distinct CDR3 sequences, about 50% found once; its top ten account for about 60%. Source material: CD8+ T cells. The receptors shown here come from a pool of human donors with breast cancer or a healthy control (not recorded which).

This clonotype was detected only a few times. This chain joins TRBV6-1 and TRBJ2-3; the D is unclear. CDR3 length: 15 amino acids. V lost 4 bases, J lost 5 bases, and 16 bases lay in between. The germline V gene encodes CDR1 MNHNS and CDR2 SASEGT. CDR3 residues: CASSAPARSLDTQYF. DNA for the CDR3: TGTGCCAGCAGTGCGCCGGCCCGGTCTCTAGATACGCAGTATTTT.

The V gene is TRBV2, the J gene TRBJ1-2; D is possibly TRBD1 (5 bases). Trimming cost V 7 bases and J 5 bases, with 11 bases left between them. This CDR3 has 12 amino acids. Germline-derived CDR1 and CDR2 are SNHLY and FYNNEI. The DNA of the CDR3 is TGTGCCAGCACGGATTCAGGGTATGGCTACACCTTC. It codes for CASTDSGYGYTF.